This T cell receptor (beta chain) was identified in a study of blood T cell repertoires in COVID-19. In the study overall: Samples came from the United States, Italy and Spain, spanning acute and convalescent COVID-19. PBMCs, B-cell-depleted T cells, or T cells were the source of the cDNA or gDNA that made up the material.

The CDR3 spans 15 residues. With 4 bases clipped from V and 3 bases from J, the junction kept 6 bases outside the gene matches. The germline V gene encodes CDR1 SGDLS and CDR2 YYNGEE. In the study's own analysis: Researchers report that nucleated cell counts were estimated from reference gene primer amplification. Assay used: immunoSEQ multiplex PCR; TCRdb lists only in-frame clones, some missing. V and J calls and clone size are those listed in that table; D and trimming were worked out from the DNA. The sample consists of tens of thousands of clones, about 89% of them appearing once. Sample: peripheral blood. The genes are TRBV9 and TRBJ2-1; 8 nucleotides line up with TRBD2. The TCR comes from a man between 65 and 85 years old with active or convalescent COVID-19. In DNA form, the CDR3 reads TGTGCCAGCAGCCCAAGCGGGGGTCTCTACAATGAGCAGTTCTTC. Translated, it gives CASSPSGGLYNEQFF.